This T cell receptor beta chain was observed in a study of T cells in tuberculosis. V was pared by 8 bases and J by 5 bases, with 10 bases between. The CDR3 runs to 13 residues. In germline, CDR1 is MNHEY, CDR2 SVGAGI. Stated time point: new active TB diagnosis, blood taken before or within 7 days of starting treatment. The table came from immunoSEQ multiplex PCR; TCRdb's copy has only in-frame clones and leaves some out. The table shows approximately 53,000 clones, with about 96% occurring only once. This clone was picked up one time. The chain links TRBV6-5 to TRBJ1-6; perhaps TRBD1 as D (5 bases). This sequence originates from an adult with tuberculosis. This material consisted of PBMCs, taken at tuberculosis diagnosis. This chain's CDR3 is CASARDHNSPLHF. The CDR3 nucleotides are TGTGCCAGCGCCAGGGATCATAATTCACCCCTCCACTTT.